Presented here are 15 T cell receptor beta chains from one specimen sequenced in a study of blood T cell repertoires in COVID-19. Produced via immunoSEQ multiplex PCR; TCRdb's table is partial and in-frame only. The sample includes 150,000 to 200,000 clones, roughly nine tenths seen only once; the top ten take about 7%. The sample was peripheral blood. Source of these receptors: a woman older than 75 in a cohort sampled during active or convalescent COVID-19.

The gene calls are TRBV3-1 (or the pseudogene TRBV3-2) and TRBJ2-2; D call uncertain. Germline values: CDR1 LGHDT, CDR2 YNNKEL (reference sequence). Trimming pared 0 bases from V and 0 bases from J, leaving 11 bases between. The CDR3 sequence is 17 residues long. Here the CDR3 DNA reads TGTGCCAGCAGCCAAGATCTGGTGACACCGAACACCGGGGAGCTGTTTTTT. It encodes CASSQDLVTPNTGELFF.

The V and J genes are TRBV12-3 or TRBV12-4 and TRBJ1-2; 12 nucleotides agree with TRBD1. The V and J ends lost 8 bases and 7 bases, in that order; junction bases with no gene match: 5. The CDR3 has 13 residues. The CDR3 nucleotides read TGTGCCAGCGATGGGACAGGGGGCCTTGGCTACACCTTC. Protein: CASDGTGGLGYTF.

The rearrangement links TRBV29-1 to TRBJ1-5; D uncertain. The CDR3 extends over 13 amino acids. Trimming left V 8 bases short and J 5 bases short, with 16 bases between. From germline, CDR1 is SQVTM and CDR2 ANQGSEA. CDR3 loop: CSTHQRRDQPQHF. CDR3 coding DNA: TGCAGCACCCACCAACGTCGGGATCAGCCCCAGCATTTT.

The chain uses TRBV18 and TRBJ1-3; no definite D call. Trimming removed 3 bases at V and 0 bases at J, with 6 bases between. The CDR3 spans 14 residues. Germline values: CDR1 KGHSH, CDR2 LQKENI. CDR3 bases: TGTGCCAGCTCACCCCAGGTCTCTGGAAACACCATATATTTT. As protein: CASSPQVSGNTIYF.

This chain uses TRBV5-5 with TRBJ2-7; 7 positions match TRBD1. V lost 4 bases to trimming and J lost 11 bases; unmatched junction nucleotides: 12. This CDR3 spans 13 amino acids. Germline V lookup: CDR1 SGHKS, CDR2 YYEKEE (reference sequence). The CDR3 spells CASSITGAPSKYF. CDR3 DNA: TGTGCCAGCAGCATTACAGGGGCGCCCAGCAAGTACTTC.

The rearrangement joins TRBV19 to TRBJ1-2; no clear D gene. The CDR3 has 12 residues. V lost 3 bases to trimming and J lost 8 bases, with 10 bases between them. Germline assignment: CDR1 LNHDA and CDR2 SQIVND (reference sequence). The CDR3 is CASSIVEWGYTF. CDR3 coding DNA: TGTGCCAGTAGTATCGTCGAGTGGGGCTACACCTTC.

The genes are TRBV28 and TRBJ1-3; no firm D call. Trimming shortened V by 4 bases and J by 0 bases, and 7 bases separated the two germline ends. This CDR3 has 14 amino acids. The germline V gene has CDR1 MDHEN and CDR2 SYDVKM. CDR3 nucleotides: TGTGCCAGCAGTTACAGATCCTCTGGAAACACCATATATTTT. This codes for CASSYRSSGNTIYF. Based on the CDR3 plus reference TRBV28 and TRBJ1-3, the full variable domain is DVKVTQSSRYLVKRTGEKVFLECVQDMDHENMFWYRQDPGLGLRLIYFSYDVKMKEKGDIPEGYSVSREKKERFSLILESASTNQTSMYLCASSYRSSGNTIYFGEGSWLTVV.

The chain links TRBV5-1 to TRBJ1-5; TRBD1 might be the D (6 bases). The germline V gene has CDR1 SGHRS and CDR2 YFSETQ. There are 15 residues in the CDR3. V was pared by 5 bases and J by 5 bases, with 17 bases between. The CDR3 DNA follows: TGCGCCAGCAGTCACGGGACATCGACCGATCAGCCCCAGCATTTT. Residues: CASSHGTSTDQPQHF.

This chain connects TRBV5-6 to TRBJ1-3; D perhaps matches TRBD1 (6 bases). Germline V gene lookup returns CDR1 SGHDT and CDR2 YYEEEE. V shed 4 bases and J shed 0 bases, with 14 bases lying between them. The CDR3 loop spans 16 amino acids. CDR3 residues: CASSVTGSLSGNTIYF. The DNA for the CDR3 is TGTGCCAGCAGCGTTACAGGGAGTCTCTCTGGAAACACCATATATTTT.

The rearrangement joins TRBV7-9 to TRBJ1-1; D perhaps matches TRBD1 (5 bases). The CDR3 consists of 15 residues. CDR1 is SEHNR, CDR2 FQNEAQ, per germline (reference sequence). The V and J ends lost 5 bases and 3 bases respectively, with 16 bases between them. The CDR3 is CASSPTFGGDTEAFF. As DNA, the CDR3 is TGTGCCAGCAGCCCGACCTTTGGGGGGGACACTGAAGCTTTCTTT.

The gene calls are TRBV14 and TRBJ1-2; D gene unclear. The CDR3 is 14 residues long. From germline, CDR1 is SGHDN and CDR2 FVKESK. Trimming left V 3 bases short and J 6 bases short, with 14 bases between. This chain's CDR3 is CASSQVAGSHGYTF. The CDR3, as DNA: TGTGCCAGCAGCCAGGTTGCGGGGAGCCATGGCTACACCTTC.

This rearrangement joins TRBV12-3 or TRBV12-4 to TRBJ1-1; perhaps TRBD1 as D (6 bases). The CDR3 length is 13 residues. Trimming shortened V by 7 bases and J by 1 base, and 10 bases separated the two germline ends. CDR3 sequence (DNA): TGTGCCAGCACTGGACAGCCGAACACTGAAGCTTTCTTT. As protein: CASTGQPNTEAFF.

The chain links TRBV5-4 to TRBJ1-1; D perhaps matches TRBD1 (5 bases). Germline CDR1 is SGHNT and CDR2 is YYREEE (reference sequence). The CDR3 spans 16 residues. V lost 4 bases and J lost 1, with 17 bases in between. The CDR3 bases are TGTGCCAGCAGCGTTCGAATGGGCAGGGAGAACACTGAAGCTTTCTTT. Translated, it gives CASSVRMGRENTEAFF. The variable domain in full, with the rest retrieved from reference TRBV5-4 and TRBJ1-1, is ETGVTQSPTHLIKTRGQQVTLRCSSQSGHNTVSWYQQALGQGPQFIFQYYREEENGRGNFPPRFSGLQFPNYSSELNVNALELDDSALYLCASSVRMGRENTEAFFGQGTRLTVV.

This clone was seen a few times. J is TRBJ1-2 and V is TRBV28, with D maybe TRBD1 (5 bases). This CDR3 has 15 residues. Germline CDR1 reads MDHEN; CDR2 reads SYDVKM. Trimming left V 3 bases short and J 1 base short, with 12 bases between. CDR3 sequence reads: CASSLRDPLNYGYTF. The CDR3, as DNA: TGTGCCAGCAGTTTGCGGGACCCGCTTAACTATGGCTACACCTTC.

The chain recombines TRBV21-1 with TRBJ2-4; TRBD2 is taken as the D call from the table, unchecked against the DNA. TRBV21-1 is termed a pseudogene. The length of the CDR3 is 8 residues. CDR3 sequence reads: CAREGDGF. The CDR3 bases are TGTGCCAGAGAGGGAGACGGCTTC.